This is a list of T cell receptor beta chains from one sample in a study of blood T cell repertoires in COVID-19. The protocol was immunoSEQ multiplex PCR, while the TCRdb copy is restricted to in-frame clones and leaves out a portion. Seen here are 230,000 or so clones, 65% to 90% observed once, and the top ten hold about 1.5%. The sequencing sample was made of peripheral blood. These receptor sequences come from a woman in her thirties or forties who had recovered from COVID-19. Both conserved end residues are part of each CDR3. The order of the fields is clone size, J gene, D gene, V gene, CDR3 protein, CDR3 DNA. The D gene is left open where the match is weak. The size of a clone is reported for some rows only, either as once, few or many, or as a class for expanded clones.

clone size: NA
J gene: TRBJ2-5
D gene: NA
V gene: TRBV9
CDR3 protein: CASSVSTSGAETQYF
CDR3 DNA: TGTGCCAGCAGCGTATCGACTAGTGGGGCGGAGACCCAGTACTTC

clone size: NA
J gene: TRBJ1-4
D gene: NA
V gene: TRBV7-6
CDR3 protein: CASSTMEVGSKLFF
CDR3 DNA: TGTGCCAGCAGCACCATGGAGGTGGGAAGCAAACTGTTTTTT

clone size: NA
J gene: TRBJ2-2
D gene: TRBD1
V gene: TRBV6-5
CDR3 protein: CASSYSMTGARELFF
CDR3 DNA: TGTGCCAGCAGTTACTCGATGACAGGGGCTCGGGAGCTGTTTTTT

clone size: NA
J gene: TRBJ1-1
D gene: NA
V gene: TRBV12-3/TRBV12-4
CDR3 protein: CASQGMNTEAFF
CDR3 DNA: TGTGCCAGCCAGGGAATGAACACTGAAGCTTTCTTT

clone size: NA
J gene: TRBJ1-5
D gene: NA
V gene: TRBV6-6
CDR3 protein: CATMGASNQPQHF
CDR3 DNA: TGTGCCACCATGGGGGCGAGCAATCAGCCCCAGCATTTT

clone size: NA
J gene: TRBJ1-2
D gene: TRBD1
V gene: TRBV7-6
CDR3 protein: CASSLFDGTGGLGGYTF
CDR3 DNA: TGTGCCAGCAGCTTATTTGACGGGACAGGGGGCTTAGGTGGCTACACCTTC

clone size: NA
J gene: TRBJ2-5
D gene: TRBD2
V gene: TRBV19
CDR3 protein: CASSGLAEETQYF
CDR3 DNA: TGTGCCAGTAGTGGACTAGCGGAAGAGACCCAGTACTTC

clone size: NA
J gene: TRBJ2-5
D gene: TRBD2
V gene: TRBV11-3
CDR3 protein: CASSRGTSGAPEETQYF
CDR3 DNA: TGTGCCAGCAGCCGAGGGACTAGCGGGGCCCCGGAAGAGACCCAGTACTTC

clone size: NA
J gene: TRBJ2-1
D gene: TRBD2
V gene: TRBV7-2
CDR3 protein: CASSTWAGGYNEQFF
CDR3 DNA: TGTGCCAGCAGCACATGGGCGGGGGGGTACAATGAGCAGTTCTTC

clone size: NA
J gene: TRBJ1-4
D gene: NA
V gene: TRBV9
CDR3 protein: CASSTQGSNEKLFF
CDR3 DNA: TGTGCCAGCAGTACCCAGGGTTCAAATGAAAAACTGTTTTTT

clone size: NA
J gene: TRBJ2-5
D gene: NA
V gene: TRBV5-1
CDR3 protein: CASSFEQGHQETQYF
CDR3 DNA: TGCGCCAGCAGCTTCGAACAGGGCCACCAAGAGACCCAGTACTTC

clone size: NA
J gene: TRBJ2-7
D gene: TRBD1
V gene: TRBV5-1
CDR3 protein: CASSSAAGTGGEQYF
CDR3 DNA: TGCGCCAGCAGCTCTGCTGCCGGGACAGGGGGCGAGCAGTACTTC

clone size: once
J gene: TRBJ2-7
D gene: TRBD1
V gene: TRBV7-3
CDR3 protein: CASSSTGGNEQYF
CDR3 DNA: TGTGCCAGCAGCTCGACAGGGGGAAACGAGCAGTACTTC

clone size: NA
J gene: TRBJ1-1
D gene: NA
V gene: TRBV7-2
CDR3 protein: CASNIGPQGWSTEAFF
CDR3 DNA: TGTGCCAGCAACATCGGACCTCAGGGGTGGAGCACTGAAGCTTTCTTT

clone size: NA
J gene: TRBJ2-5
D gene: NA
V gene: TRBV4-2
CDR3 protein: CASSQVGTQETQYF
CDR3 DNA: TGTGCCAGCAGCCAAGTGGGCACTCAAGAGACCCAGTACTTC

clone size: NA
J gene: TRBJ1-5
D gene: TRBD1
V gene: TRBV10-3
CDR3 protein: CAISHDRGDQPQHF
CDR3 DNA: TGTGCCATCAGTCACGACAGGGGCGATCAGCCCCAGCATTTT

clone size: NA
J gene: TRBJ2-5
D gene: TRBD2
V gene: TRBV6-2/TRBV6-3
CDR3 protein: CASSPTSGVETQYF
CDR3 DNA: TGTGCCAGCAGCCCCACTAGCGGGGTCGAGACCCAGTACTTC

clone size: NA
J gene: TRBJ1-5
D gene: NA
V gene: TRBV7-2
CDR3 protein: CASSLARASNQPQHF
CDR3 DNA: TGTGCCAGCAGCTTAGCCAGGGCTAGCAATCAGCCCCAGCATTTT

clone size: few
J gene: TRBJ1-5
D gene: NA
V gene: TRBV28
CDR3 protein: CASSTRTGYAQPQHF
CDR3 DNA: TGTGCCAGCAGCACCCGAACGGGGTACGCTCAGCCCCAGCATTTT

clone size: NA
J gene: TRBJ1-1
D gene: NA
V gene: TRBV7-2
CDR3 protein: CASSRQRNTEAFF
CDR3 DNA: TGTGCCAGCAGCCGACAGAGAAACACTGAAGCTTTCTTT

clone size: NA
J gene: TRBJ2-1
D gene: NA
V gene: TRBV30
CDR3 protein: CAWKRGGTYSYNEQFF
CDR3 DNA: TGTGCCTGGAAGAGGGGGGGGACTTACTCCTACAATGAGCAGTTCTTC

clone size: NA
J gene: TRBJ1-2
D gene: NA
V gene: TRBV19
CDR3 protein: CASSMGGSYTF
CDR3 DNA: TGTGCCAGTAGTATGGGGGGGAGCTACACCTTC

clone size: NA
J gene: TRBJ1-6
D gene: NA
V gene: TRBV7-9
CDR3 protein: CASTLRGIELSPLHF
CDR3 DNA: TGTGCCAGCACCCTTCGGGGGATAGAGCTTTCACCCCTCCACTTT

clone size: NA
J gene: TRBJ1-5
D gene: NA
V gene: TRBV27
CDR3 protein: CASSLTQDQPQHF
CDR3 DNA: TGTGCCAGCAGTTTAACCCAGGATCAGCCCCAGCATTTT

clone size: NA
J gene: TRBJ1-2
D gene: NA
V gene: TRBV6-2/TRBV6-3
CDR3 protein: CASSRGLGYTF
CDR3 DNA: TGTGCCAGCAGCCGGGGGCTTGGCTACACCTTC

clone size: NA
J gene: TRBJ2-3
D gene: NA
V gene: TRBV11-3
CDR3 protein: CASSSQGLGTDTQYF
CDR3 DNA: TGTGCCAGCAGCTCCCAGGGGCTGGGCACAGATACGCAGTATTTT

clone size: NA
J gene: TRBJ1-5
D gene: TRBD1
V gene: TRBV6-6
CDR3 protein: CASTAGGNNQPQHF
CDR3 DNA: TGTGCCAGCACCGCAGGGGGCAACAATCAGCCCCAGCATTTT

clone size: NA
J gene: TRBJ2-7
D gene: TRBD2
V gene: TRBV7-2
CDR3 protein: CASSLAGGSSYEQYF
CDR3 DNA: TGTGCCAGCAGCTTAGCGGGGGGGAGCTCCTACGAGCAGTACTTC

clone size: NA
J gene: TRBJ2-5
D gene: NA
V gene: TRBV28
CDR3 protein: CASSLQYQETQYF
CDR3 DNA: TGTGCCAGCAGCCTCCAGTATCAAGAGACCCAGTACTTC

clone size: NA
J gene: TRBJ2-1
D gene: TRBD1
V gene: TRBV9
CDR3 protein: CASSKDRVSYNEQFF
CDR3 DNA: TGTGCCAGCAGTAAGGACAGGGTCTCTTACAATGAGCAGTTCTTC

clone size: NA
J gene: TRBJ1-1
D gene: NA
V gene: TRBV3-1/TRBV3-2
CDR3 protein: CASSQETQGYTEAFF
CDR3 DNA: TGTGCCAGCAGCCAAGAGACACAGGGATACACTGAAGCTTTCTTT

clone size: NA
J gene: TRBJ2-3
D gene: TRBD2
V gene: TRBV7-2
CDR3 protein: CASSSTLSGGNTDTQYF
CDR3 DNA: TGTGCCAGCAGCTCAACCCTTAGCGGGGGGAACACAGATACGCAGTATTTT

clone size: NA
J gene: TRBJ2-7
D gene: NA
V gene: TRBV6-5
CDR3 protein: CASSRRGIYEQYF
CDR3 DNA: TGTGCCAGCAGCCGACGGGGAATCTACGAGCAGTACTTC

clone size: NA
J gene: TRBJ1-1
D gene: TRBD1
V gene: TRBV29-1
CDR3 protein: CSVGGQGATEAFF
CDR3 DNA: TGCAGCGTTGGGGGACAGGGGGCCACTGAAGCTTTCTTT

clone size: NA
J gene: TRBJ1-2
D gene: TRBD1
V gene: TRBV19
CDR3 protein: CASNADRGIGGYTF
CDR3 DNA: TGTGCCAGCAATGCCGACAGGGGGATTGGTGGCTACACCTTC

clone size: NA
J gene: TRBJ2-5
D gene: NA
V gene: TRBV7-9
CDR3 protein: CASLDGEETQYF
CDR3 DNA: TGTGCCAGCTTAGACGGAGAAGAGACCCAGTACTTC

clone size: NA
J gene: TRBJ1-2
D gene: NA
V gene: TRBV7-9
CDR3 protein: CASRQPGQVYGYTF
CDR3 DNA: TGTGCCAGCAGACAACCGGGACAAGTCTATGGCTACACCTTC

clone size: NA
J gene: TRBJ1-3
D gene: TRBD1
V gene: TRBV3-1/TRBV3-2
CDR3 protein: CASSQSGTGFSGNTIYF
CDR3 DNA: TGTGCCAGCAGCCAATCCGGGACAGGGTTCTCTGGAAACACCATATATTTT

clone size: once
J gene: TRBJ1-1
D gene: NA
V gene: TRBV18
CDR3 protein: CASSPTASNTEAFF
CDR3 DNA: TGTGCCAGCTCACCGACAGCTTCGAACACTGAAGCTTTCTTT

clone size: NA
J gene: TRBJ2-3
D gene: NA
V gene: TRBV5-4
CDR3 protein: CASSLFAQGDTQYF
CDR3 DNA: TGTGCCAGCAGCCTATTTGCGCAGGGAGATACGCAGTATTTT

clone size: NA
J gene: TRBJ2-3
D gene: NA
V gene: TRBV15
CDR3 protein: CATRGPPHTDTQYF
CDR3 DNA: TGTGCCACGCGCGGGCCTCCCCACACAGATACGCAGTATTTT

clone size: NA
J gene: TRBJ2-2
D gene: TRBD2
V gene: TRBV11-3
CDR3 protein: CASTAGLAGTGELFF
CDR3 DNA: TGTGCCAGCACGGCGGGACTAGCGGGGACCGGGGAGCTGTTTTTT

clone size: once
J gene: TRBJ2-7
D gene: NA
V gene: TRBV2
CDR3 protein: CASPLVGYEQYF
CDR3 DNA: TGTGCCAGCCCACTAGTTGGCTACGAGCAGTACTTC

clone size: NA
J gene: TRBJ2-5
D gene: NA
V gene: TRBV3-1/TRBV3-2
CDR3 protein: CASSPDSLGGPETQYF
CDR3 DNA: TGTGCCAGCAGCCCTGACTCCTTGGGAGGCCCAGAGACCCAGTACTTC

clone size: NA
J gene: TRBJ2-3
D gene: NA
V gene: TRBV4-3
CDR3 protein: CASSQETGLSTDTQYF
CDR3 DNA: TGCGCCAGCAGCCAAGAGACGGGGTTGAGCACAGATACGCAGTATTTT

clone size: few
J gene: TRBJ1-5
D gene: TRBD1
V gene: TRBV18
CDR3 protein: CASSPGQGNQPQHF
CDR3 DNA: TGTGCCAGCTCACCGGGACAGGGAAATCAGCCCCAGCATTTT

clone size: NA
J gene: TRBJ2-7
D gene: TRBD1
V gene: TRBV3-1/TRBV3-2
CDR3 protein: CASSPQGDYEQYF
CDR3 DNA: TGTGCCAGCAGCCCCCAGGGGGACTACGAGCAGTACTTC

clone size: NA
J gene: TRBJ2-2
D gene: TRBD1
V gene: TRBV7-8
CDR3 protein: CASSLVTGSTGELFF
CDR3 DNA: TGTGCCAGCAGCTTAGTGACAGGGAGCACCGGGGAGCTGTTTTTT

clone size: NA
J gene: TRBJ2-1
D gene: TRBD2
V gene: TRBV20-1
CDR3 protein: CSAREQAGGLF
CDR3 DNA: TGCAGTGCTAGAGAACAAGCGGGGGGGCTCTTC

clone size: NA
J gene: TRBJ2-1
D gene: NA
V gene: TRBV3-1/TRBV3-2
CDR3 protein: CASSRGYTEQFF
CDR3 DNA: TGTGCCAGCAGCCGAGGCTATACTGAGCAGTTCTTC

clone size: NA
J gene: TRBJ2-3
D gene: NA
V gene: TRBV6-2/TRBV6-3
CDR3 protein: CASSYHTSTDTQYF
CDR3 DNA: TGTGCCAGCAGTTACCACACAAGCACAGATACGCAGTATTTT

clone size: NA
J gene: TRBJ1-6
D gene: NA
V gene: TRBV19
CDR3 protein: CASNKEGNGSPLHF
CDR3 DNA: TGTGCCAGTAACAAGGAGGGTAATGGTTCACCCCTCCACTTT

clone size: NA
J gene: TRBJ2-7
D gene: NA
V gene: TRBV7-2
CDR3 protein: CASSLTGTYEQYF
CDR3 DNA: TGTGCCAGCAGCTTAACAGGTACCTACGAGCAGTACTTC

clone size: NA
J gene: TRBJ2-3
D gene: TRBD1
V gene: TRBV13
CDR3 protein: CASSSPRDRASTDTQYF
CDR3 DNA: TGTGCCAGCAGCTCCCCGAGGGACAGGGCGAGCACAGATACGCAGTATTTT

clone size: NA
J gene: TRBJ1-4
D gene: NA
V gene: TRBV19
CDR3 protein: CASSMRSGETNEKLFF
CDR3 DNA: TGTGCCAGTAGTATGAGGTCGGGAGAAACTAATGAAAAACTGTTTTTT

clone size: NA
J gene: TRBJ2-7
D gene: NA
V gene: TRBV7-2
CDR3 protein: CASSFGSSYEQYF
CDR3 DNA: TGTGCCAGCAGCTTTGGCAGCTCCTACGAGCAGTACTTC

clone size: NA
J gene: TRBJ2-3
D gene: TRBD2
V gene: TRBV24-1
CDR3 protein: CATSDSGTSPDTQYF
CDR3 DNA: TGTGCCACCAGTGATTCCGGGACTAGCCCAGATACGCAGTATTTT

clone size: NA
J gene: TRBJ1-3
D gene: NA
V gene: TRBV18
CDR3 protein: CASSPQATDTIYF
CDR3 DNA: TGTGCCAGCTCCCCCCAGGCAACGGACACCATATATTTT

clone size: NA
J gene: TRBJ2-7
D gene: NA
V gene: TRBV4-3
CDR3 protein: CASSQDRGLIYEQYF
CDR3 DNA: TGCGCCAGCAGCCAAGACCGAGGACTCATCTACGAGCAGTACTTC